These 17 T cell receptor beta chains share one sample of origin, sequenced in a study of CD8 T cells in Susac syndrome. A quantity of roughly 0.5 to 1 ug RNA underwent reverse transcription using random hexamers. TCRdb re-analysed the immunoSEQ multiplex PCR reads in MiXCR, keeping a single row per CDR3 protein. The sample shows approximately 280,000 distinct CDR3 sequences, 85% of them seen only once. The material sequenced was CD8+ T cells from PBMCs. These receptors all stem from a human donor with multiple sclerosis.

The V gene is TRBV7-3, the J gene TRBJ2-3; D might be TRBD2 (5 bases). Trimming removed 0 bases from V and 2 bases from J, with 9 bases in between. The CDR3 extends over 15 amino acids. The V gene's germline CDR1 is SGHTA and CDR2 FQGTGA. The DNA for the CDR3 is TGTGCCAGCAGCTTAACAGCACGGGACACAGATACGCAGTATTTT. Its protein product is CASSLTARDTDTQYF.

This clonotype was seen only a few times. The chain links TRBV7-9 to TRBJ2-3; D perhaps matches TRBD2 (6 bases). V was shortened by 4 bases and J by 1 base, with 15 bases between the two germline ends. Germline CDR1 SEHNR, CDR2 FQNEAQ (reference sequence). The CDR3 consists of 16 residues. The CDR3 nucleotides are TGTGCCAGCAGCTCACGAGAGAGGGAGGGCACAGATACGCAGTATTTT. Its protein product is CASSSREREGTDTQYF.

V usage is TRBV7-9 and J usage is TRBJ2-4; TRBD2 agrees at 13 bases. Germline CDR1 SEHNR, CDR2 FQNEAQ (reference sequence). V shed 4 bases, J shed 0 bases, and the junction held 3 bases outside the gene matches. The CDR3 has 17 amino acids. CDR3 amino acids: CASSSGLAGLAKNIQYF. The CDR3 DNA sequence: TGTGCCAGCAGCTCGGGACTAGCGGGGCTAGCCAAAAACATTCAGTACTTC.

V gene TRBV27 combines with J gene TRBJ2-7, with D perhaps assigned TRBD1 or TRBD2 (6 bases each). The CDR3 sequence is 16 residues long. Germline loops: CDR1 MNHEY, CDR2 SMNVEV (reference sequence). The V gene lost 4 bases and the J gene lost 5 bases, with 21 bases spanning the gap. CDR3 sequence: CASSSPWGARGNEQYF. In DNA form, the CDR3 reads TGTGCCAGCAGTTCCCCGTGGGGGGCTCGAGGCAACGAGCAGTACTTC.

CDR3 nucleotide sequence: TGTGCCAGCAGTTCGAGGGAGGGACCGATGACCGCCGGGGAGCTGTTTTTT. It is translated as CASSSREGPMTAGELFF. The gene calls are TRBV12-3 or TRBV12-4 and TRBJ2-2, with 7 positions matching TRBD2. V lost 4 bases to trimming and J lost 6 bases; unmatched junction nucleotides: 14. This CDR3 spans 17 amino acids.

V usage is TRBV13 and J usage is TRBJ1-1; unclear D gene. CDR1 PRHDT and CDR2 FYEKMQ come from the germline V gene (reference sequence). The ends were cut back, 5 bases at V and 3 bases at J, with 7 bases in the middle. The CDR3 totals 12 residues. Here the CDR3 DNA reads TGTGCCAGCAGCAGCGCGGACACTGAAGCTTTCTTT. Its translation is CASSSADTEAFF.

This chain's CDR3 is CASSLIQVEQFF. The DNA of the CDR3 is TGTGCCAGCAGCCTTATTCAGGTCGAGCAGTTCTTC. The chain joins TRBV6-6 to TRBJ2-1; D unclear. V was trimmed by 6 bases and J by 10 bases, leaving 13 bases between them. The germline CDR1 and CDR2 sequences are MNHNY and SVGAGI (reference sequence). The CDR3 covers 12 residues.

This chain uses TRBV4-2 with TRBJ2-7, with 7 bases matching TRBD1. The V gene's germline CDR1 is LGHNA and CDR2 YNFKEQ. Unmatched junction bases numbered 3, after V lost 4 bases and J lost 0 bases. The CDR3 has 14 amino acids. CDR3 bases: TGTGCCAGCAGCCCGACAGGGTACTCCTACGAGCAGTACTTC. This encodes CASSPTGYSYEQYF.

The rearrangement uses TRBV7-9 and TRBJ2-3; no reliable D call. The length of the CDR3 is 14 residues. Trimming took 5 bases from V and 0 from J, leaving 9 bases between them. Germline loops: CDR1 SEHNR, CDR2 FQNEAQ (reference sequence). CDR3 nucleotide sequence: TGTGCCAGCAGCGCAACAGATAGCACAGATACGCAGTATTTT. Translation gives CASSATDSTDTQYF.

The chain is built from TRBV5-5 and TRBJ2-7; 9 nucleotides agree with TRBD1. CDR3 length: 19 amino acids. Per the germline V gene, CDR1 is SGHKS and CDR2 is YYEKEE (reference sequence). The ends lost 2 bases at V and 3 bases at J; junction bases unmatched: 18. Here the CDR3 DNA reads TGTGCCAGCAGCTTCACGTCACCGGGACAGGGTGGACCACTCTACGAGCAGTACTTC. This sequence encodes CASSFTSPGQGGPLYEQYF.

V is TRBV28 and J is TRBJ2-2; D perhaps matches TRBD1 (6 bases). CDR1 MDHEN and CDR2 SYDVKM come from the germline V gene. V was trimmed by 3 bases and J by 0 bases, leaving 14 bases between them. The CDR3 contains 17 residues. The CDR3 protein is CASSFTRRDTNTGELFF. The CDR3 nucleotides read TGTGCCAGCAGTTTTACGCGACGGGACACGAACACCGGGGAGCTGTTTTTT.

The genes are TRBV6-5 and TRBJ2-2; unclear D gene. This CDR3 is 15 amino acids long. V lost 2 bases to trimming and J lost 6 bases, with 13 bases between them. Germline CDR1 MNHEY, CDR2 SVGAGI. CDR3: CASSYITRGAGELFF. In nucleotides, the CDR3 is TGTGCCAGCAGTTACATCACCCGCGGCGCCGGGGAGCTGTTTTTT.

The rearrangement joins TRBV7-9 to TRBJ2-7, with D possibly TRBD2 on 7 matching bases. The CDR3 covers 16 residues. The V and J ends lost 5 bases and 5 bases respectively, with 22 bases between them. The germline CDR1 and CDR2 sequences are SEHNR and FQNEAQ (reference sequence). The CDR3 DNA sequence: TGTGCCAGCAGCCCCCCCGGGGGGAACGGGGGCCACGAGCAGTACTTC. Translating it yields CASSPPGGNGGHEQYF.

The gene calls are TRBV20-1 and TRBJ2-1, with D perhaps TRBD2 (6 bases). The CDR3 sequence is 16 residues long. Germline V gene lookup returns CDR1 DFQATT and CDR2 SNEGSKA (reference sequence). V lost 0 bases to trimming and J lost 2 bases, with 14 bases between them. The CDR3: CSARDPAGSTYNEQFF. Here the CDR3 DNA reads TGCAGTGCTAGAGACCCGGCCGGGAGCACCTACAATGAGCAGTTCTTC.

This chain links TRBV4-1 with TRBJ1-2, with D tentatively TRBD1 (5 bases). The germline CDR1 and CDR2 sequences are MGHRA and YSYEKL. Trimming removed 0 bases from V and 3 bases from J, with 17 bases in between. The CDR3 sequence is 17 residues long. This CDR3 is CASSQDTSGGFDYGYTF. The CDR3 nucleotides are TGCGCCAGCAGCCAAGATACGAGTGGGGGGTTTGACTATGGCTACACCTTC.

The chain combines TRBV10-1 with TRBJ2-2, with D unresolved. The CDR3 runs 12 residues. CDR1 and CDR2 (germline): WNHNN, SYGVQD (reference sequence). Trimming took off 2 bases at V and 3 bases at J, with 1 base between the two ends. The CDR3 DNA is TGCGCCAGCAGTGAGGACACCGGGGAGCTGTTTTTT. It yields the protein CASSEDTGELFF.

V gene TRBV28 combines with J gene TRBJ1-1; D unclear. The germline V and J ends were trimmed by 3 bases and 3 bases, with 8 bases remaining between them. Germline-derived CDR1 and CDR2 are MDHEN and SYDVKM. The CDR3 has 13 residues. CDR3 residues: CASSLGYDTEAFF. Here the CDR3 DNA reads TGTGCCAGCAGTTTGGGGTACGACACTGAAGCTTTCTTT.